Included here is one TCR beta chain sequence, with context. It has no known antigen specificity. No base quality values were provided; no much bigger clone lies one nucleotide off. This specimen belongs to a study of vaccination and CD4 T cells after COVID-19 (dated by TCRdb to 2021 to 2024). Background on the whole study: The convalescent cohort comprised six males and four females, including two Hispanic individuals, seven Caucasians, two Asians and one multiracial person. Participants got two doses of the Pfizer-BioNTech BNT162b2 vaccine (n=8) or two doses of the Moderna mRNA-1273 vaccine (n=2). Post-COVID blood samples were collected from convalescent patients a median of approximately 100 days after diagnosis, with a range of about 35 to 180 days. Post-vaccine blood samples were collected a median of around 70 days after the second vaccine dose, ranging from roughly 12 to 250 days. For stimulating the cultures, overlapping spike peptide pools were used, derived from SARS-CoV-2 as well as from the common cold coronaviruses HCoV-NL63, HCoV-OC43 and HCoV-229E. As controls, cultures received a CEFX viral epitope pool (the positive control), an HIV-1 Nef peptide pool (the negative control), or no peptide at all. In under twelve COVID-19 convalescent patients and a handful of infection-naive healthy vaccine recipients, researchers compared the spike-specific CD4+ TCR repertoire from before mRNA vaccination with the repertoire from after. An earlier paper using these donors assessed, at the TCR clonotype level, memory CD4+ T cell crossreactivity between SARS-CoV-2 and common cold coronavirus spike proteins.

The germline ends are 27 bases apart after V is trimmed by 7 bases and J by 9 bases. The CDR3 spans 16 residues, from the cysteine through the phenylalanine. The only DNA kept is the CDR3, 48 bases in frame from the first base. CDR1 and CDR2 (MNHEY, SMNVEV) derive from the germline V gene (reference sequence). What the study reported, not specific to this receptor: Relatively few convalescent patients were included in the study, and early timepoints after natural infection were not analyzed. The median count of SARS-CoV-2-reactive clonotypes went up from about 23 after infection to a few dozen after vaccination, although the change was not significant. Among convalescent patients, a median about 86% of the SARS-CoV-2-reactive clones seen after vaccination appeared only after vaccination, which suggests priming specific to the vaccine. Nearly all vaccine-specific clones in convalescent patients (304 of 307) were mono-reactive for SARS-CoV-2 spike rather than cross-reactive with common cold coronaviruses.

The library was obtained by PCR. DNA from cultured CD4+ T cells was subjected to TCR sequencing with the Oncomine TCR Beta short-read assay at the Johns Hopkins FTIC core. The QIAamp micro DNA kit was used to extract genomic DNA from the cultured CD4+ T cells. Oncomine TCR Beta libraries made from cultured CD4+ T cells were pooled using unique dual indexes and sequenced on an Illumina iSeq 100. Under the source paper's analysis protocol: Non-productive sequences were removed, and CDR3s not starting with C, not ending with F or W, or shorter than 7 amino acids were discarded. Antigen-specific clonotypes were identified using the MANAFEST web application through comparison of peptide-stimulated wells with reference and other culture wells. For a clone to be called positive, the clone needed an FDR below 0.05, an odds ratio above 5, and a productive frequency above 0.1% in at least two of three replicate wells. Clonotypes that were significantly expanded in both SARS-CoV-2 spike wells and at least one common cold coronavirus spike condition were defined as cross-reactive. CDR3 homology was assessed with Levenshtein distances (stringdist) and unrooted phylogenetic trees (ape) in R version 3.6.1. Clones were called with MiXCR by TCRdb after fastp trimmed the public reads at Q25, and only in-frame beta chains were retained. Every distinct CDR3 protein forms one entry, paired with its most common genes and DNA. The V and J calls here are based on TCRdb, not the publication. The sample includes a few thousand distinct CDR3 sequences, with around two fifths observed a single time. Over 40% of the sample is held by the ten biggest clonotypes.

In light of the paper, this sample's treatment or condition label describes: roughly ten-day PBMC culture with coronavirus spike peptide pools or control peptides (ViraFEST assay). CD4+ T cells from unexposed donors were collected before the COVID-19 pandemic (2011-2018). The study used the ViraFEST assay, which expanded antigen-specific T cells with peptide pools and then identified expanded clonotypes by TCR sequencing. PBMCs were cultured at around 2 million per well in IMDM supplemented with 5% human AB serum and about 10 IU/ml IL-2, with approximately 10 ug/ml peptide pools added. Half of the culture medium was replaced with fresh IL-2-containing medium on days 3 and 7. CD4+ T cells were isolated after around 11 days of culture through negative selection using the EasySep CD4+ T cell isolation kit. As cell number allowed, CD4+ T cells from unexposed donors were tested for reactivity to SARS-CoV-2 S and N and to four common cold coronavirus spike pools. PBMCs were separated from whole blood using Ficoll-Paque Plus gradient centrifugation and then either used fresh or cryopreserved at -140C. Culture conditions were generally each tested in triplicate wells. The leukapheresis product for the unexposed donors was obtained through commercial purchase.

Sequencing used CD4+ T cells from blood, cultured in vitro. The rearrangement joined TRBV27 to TRBJ1-2, and possibly TRBD1, on 6 matching bases. The clonotype originates from a human donor in good health. The CDR3 amino acid sequence is: CASTAGTEGVVRSYTF. The bases read TGTGCCAGCACGGCGGGGACCGAGGGGGTGGTAAGAAGCTACACCTTC.